The 14 T cell receptor beta chains below were found in one sample sequenced in a study of blood T cell repertoires in COVID-19. Sequencing used immunoSEQ multiplex PCR; TCRdb keeps in-frame clones, though not all of them. The table lists hundreds of thousands of clones, nearly 90% of them singletons. Sequenced: peripheral blood. The receptors were gathered from a woman in her late teens or twenties who had recovered from COVID-19.

The chain links TRBV20-1 to TRBJ1-5; D is unclear. Trimming took 3 bases from V and 0 from J, leaving 15 bases between them. Germline CDR1 is DFQATT and CDR2 is SNEGSKA (reference sequence). The CDR3 consists of 16 residues. CDR3 amino acids: CSASRGARLSNQPQHF. The DNA for the CDR3 is TGCAGTGCTAGTCGGGGAGCGCGGCTTAGCAATCAGCCCCAGCATTTT.

This chain joins TRBV13 and TRBJ1-1; weak D call: TRBD1 (6 bases). The CDR3 sequence is 14 residues long. CDR1 and CDR2 (germline): PRHDT, FYEKMQ (reference sequence). Trimming took 4 bases from V and 1 from J, leaving 10 bases between them. DNA for the CDR3: TGTGCCAGCAGCTCCCGGGACACGAACACTGAAGCTTTCTTT. Translating gives CASSSRDTNTEAFF.

The chain uses TRBV11-3 and TRBJ2-1; a possible D gene is TRBD1 (5 bases). V shed 5 bases and J shed 5 bases, with 19 bases lying between them. Germline V gives CDR1 SGHNT, CDR2 YENEEA. The CDR3 runs to 16 residues. In DNA form, the CDR3 reads TGTGCCAGCAGCGCGAAGGGGCTTCTGAGAAACAATGAGCAGTTCTTC. It codes for CASSAKGLLRNNEQFF.

This chain joins TRBV15 and TRBJ2-3; 7 positions match TRBD2. The germline CDR1 and CDR2 sequences are LNHNV and YYDKDF (reference sequence). The ends lost 0 bases at V and 1 base at J; junction bases unmatched: 4. The CDR3 extends over 16 amino acids. For the CDR3, the DNA is TGTGCCACCAGCAGAGATCTGGGGGGGGGCACAGATACGCAGTATTTT. Its protein is CATSRDLGGGTDTQYF.

The chain carries TRBV19 and TRBJ2-1; TRBD2 matches at 12 bases. Per germline, CDR1 LNHDA and CDR2 SQIVND (reference sequence). The CDR3 length is 15 residues. With V trimmed by 7 bases and J by 3 bases, 4 bases remained unmatched. The CDR3 DNA follows: TGTGCCAGTAAAGAGACTAGCGGGAGCTACAATGAGCAGTTCTTC. This gives the protein CASKETSGSYNEQFF.

The rearrangement joins TRBV4-3 to TRBJ2-1, with TRBD2 matching 7 bases. The germline gives CDR1 LGHNA, CDR2 YSLEER. The CDR3 totals 16 residues. Trimming took 1 base from V and 0 from J; bases not matched to a gene: 3. The CDR3 DNA follows: TGCGCCAGCAGCCAAGGGCTAGCGGACTCCTACAATGAGCAGTTCTTC. Its translation: CASSQGLADSYNEQFF.

The chain joins TRBV15 to TRBJ2-7; tentative D call: TRBD1 (6 bases). The V end was cut by 1 base, the J end by 1 base, with 11 bases between. The CDR3 consists of 15 residues. Germline V CDR1 and CDR2: LNHNV, YYDKDF (reference sequence). The CDR3 bases are TGTGCCACCAGCAGAGGGACGGACAGATCCTACGAGCAGTACTTC. Translating gives CATSRGTDRSYEQYF.

The rearrangement uses TRBV5-1 and TRBJ2-1; D might be TRBD2 (7 bases). This CDR3 contains 16 residues. Germline V gene data show CDR1 as SGHRS and CDR2 as YFSETQ. Trimming pared 3 bases from V and 7 bases from J, leaving 20 bases between. This chain's CDR3 is CASSSGGGTPGNEQFF. CDR3 coding DNA: TGCGCCAGCAGCTCGGGGGGCGGGACCCCAGGGAATGAGCAGTTCTTC.

This chain uses TRBV5-1 with TRBJ2-1, with 8 bases aligning to TRBD2. Losses at the gene ends were 1 base for V and 9 bases for J; bases not matched to a gene: 15. Germline CDR1 is SGHRS and CDR2 is YFSETQ. The CDR3 has 17 amino acids. CDR3 sequence: CASSLRRSGSLGSEQFF. In DNA, the CDR3 is TGCGCCAGCAGCTTGCGGAGGAGCGGGAGCCTAGGGAGTGAGCAGTTCTTC.

The sample holds one count of this clone. The chain uses TRBV19 and TRBJ2-7; TRBD1 agrees at 9 bases. The V segment lost 6 bases and the J segment 4 bases; nucleotides outside the gene matches: 10. The CDR3 is 15 amino acids. Germline CDR1 LNHDA, CDR2 SQIVND (reference sequence). CDR3 bases: TGTGCCAGTAGCTTATCGGGACAGGGACCTTACGAGCAGTACTTC. Amino acid sequence: CASSLSGQGPYEQYF.

J is TRBJ2-1 and V is TRBV10-3, with TRBD2 identical over 10 bases. This CDR3 is 18 amino acids long. J lost 6 bases, V lost 6 bases, and 17 bases had no gene match. Germline CDR1 reads ENHRY; CDR2 reads SYGVKD. The CDR3 protein is CAISSLGIAGGSLNEQFF. CDR3 DNA: TGTGCCATCAGCTCGCTAGGAATAGCGGGAGGTTCACTCAATGAGCAGTTCTTC.

This clone occurred once. The gene calls are TRBV9 and TRBJ1-2; 7 bases fit TRBD1. The length of the CDR3 is 14 residues. Germline V CDR1 and CDR2: SGDLS, YYNGEE. V trimming: 4 bases; J trimming: 1 base; junction bases outside the gene matches: 4. The CDR3 DNA follows: TGTGCCAGCAGCCCGTGGGACAGTAACTATGGCTACACCTTC. This codes for CASSPWDSNYGYTF.

This chain uses TRBV19 with TRBJ2-7, with 7 bases lining up with TRBD1. The CDR3 sequence is 16 residues long. Germline values: CDR1 LNHDA, CDR2 SQIVND (reference sequence). V dropped 1 base and J dropped 1; count of bases not matched to a gene: 7. The DNA of the CDR3 is TGTGCCAGTAGTATAGGAGCCAGGGGGATTTCCTACGAGCAGTACTTC. This gives the protein CASSIGARGISYEQYF.

The chain recombines TRBV18 with TRBJ2-7, with D hard to call. The germline CDR1 and CDR2 sequences are KGHSH and LQKENI. CDR3 length equals 13 residues. With 4 bases removed from V and 1 base from J, the gap between germline ends came to 8 bases. CDR3 coding DNA: TGTGCCAGCTCACACTTCAGGTCCTACGAGCAGTACTTC. Translated: CASSHFRSYEQYF.